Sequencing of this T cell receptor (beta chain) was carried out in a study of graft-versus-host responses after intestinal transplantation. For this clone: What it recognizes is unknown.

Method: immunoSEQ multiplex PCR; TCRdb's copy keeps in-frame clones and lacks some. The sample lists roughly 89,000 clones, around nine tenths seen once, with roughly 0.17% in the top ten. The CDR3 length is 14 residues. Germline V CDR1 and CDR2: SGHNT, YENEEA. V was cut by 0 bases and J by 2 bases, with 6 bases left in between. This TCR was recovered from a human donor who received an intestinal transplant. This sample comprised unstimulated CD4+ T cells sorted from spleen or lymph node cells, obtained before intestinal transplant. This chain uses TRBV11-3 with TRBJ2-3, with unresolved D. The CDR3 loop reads CASSLDRYTDTQYF. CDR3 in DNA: TGTGCCAGCAGCTTAGATCGGTACACAGATACGCAGTATTTT.